The entry that follows covers one T cell receptor (beta chain) sequence. Its cognate antigen is unknown. Germline assignment: CDR1 KGHSH and CDR2 LQKENI. The germline V and J ends were trimmed by 6 bases and 3 bases, with 15 bases remaining between them. The CDR3 runs 15 residues. These data come from a study of cytotoxic CD8 clonotypes in ibrutinib-treated CLL. Libraries were prepared by immunoSEQ multiplex PCR; TCRdb keeps only in-frame clonotypes and omits some of them. The sample lists about 76,000 clones, around 83% occurring once. Study-wide points: Clonality climbed at ibrutinib response, then dropped toward baseline at progression. Public clonotypes showed up rarely, and on treatment they shrank or held steady.

The material was PBMCs, obtained before ibrutinib treatment. The chain employs TRBV18 and TRBJ2-4; D may be TRBD1 (6 bases). This receptor was taken from a human donor with chronic lymphocytic leukemia. The CDR3 is CASSAAGVGKNIQYF. The CDR3 DNA reads as TGTGCCAGCTCGGCGGCAGGGGTAGGCAAAAACATTCAGTACTTC.